This T cell receptor beta chain was sequenced in a study of response to subunit inactivated influenza vaccine. From the RT-PCR reads, TCRdb called clonotypes with MiXCR, one entry per CDR3 protein. Among some 540,000 distinct CDR3 sequences, 20% to 25% were seen once, and the ten largest hold about 3%. Findings and caveats of the study: Each seasonal influenza vaccination recruits few new T cells, the authors suggested.

There are a few counts of this clonotype. Its target is not known. This CDR3 region has 15 residues. Germline CDR1 MDHEN, CDR2 SYDVKM. The germline V and J ends were trimmed by 5 bases and 2 bases, with 14 bases remaining between them. Another study also made use of these data, one on T cells expressing NK-cell markers. From that report: UMIs accompanied the 5'RACE template switching by which TCR beta cDNA was made. Researchers got TCR beta repertoires out of sorted CD3+CD56+NKG2C+, CD3+CD56+NKG2C- and CD3+CD56-NKG2C+ T cells.

Sequenced material: CD4+ T cells sorted from PBMCs, taken about 11 days after vaccination. The chain is built from TRBV28 and TRBJ2-3, with a weak D call TRBD1 (6 bases). The clonotype was recovered from a man aged 45-60 years who received an inactivated influenza vaccine. The CDR3 DNA reads as TGTGCCAGCAGTGAATACAGGGTTTCCACAGATACGCAGTATTTT. It specifies CASSEYRVSTDTQYF. The whole variable domain, remainder taken from reference TRBV28 and TRBJ2-3, is DVKVTQSSRYLVKRTGEKVFLECVQDMDHENMFWYRQDPGLGLRLIYFSYDVKMKEKGDIPEGYSVSREKKERFSLILESASTNQTSMYLCASSEYRVSTDTQYFGPGTRLTVL.